The T cell receptor (beta chain) described here comes from a study of cytomegalovirus exposure and HLA in healthy donors. The CDR3 has 11 amino acids. Germline V gives CDR1 MGHDK, CDR2 SYGVNS. Primers included in the PCR were 60 Vbeta and 13 Jbeta primers. Measured with immunoSEQ multiplex PCR; TCRdb has only the in-frame clones, and not every one. Here the sample spans 90,000 to 120,000 clones, about three quarters being singletons. In the case of this clone: Its antigen is as yet unknown. The junction departs from the called germline gene at one end, perhaps through a read error.

Study observations and caveats: A later analysis showed HLA-associated TCR beta chains outstripping equally common others in clonal expansion. Most TCR beta V segments were productive about 90% or about 30% of the time in an earlier analysis. For most subjects, TCR beta sequences were reported to predict HLA-A and HLA-B alleles with accuracy.

This clonotype originated in a female donor in good health and CMV-seropositive. V gene TRBV25-1 combines with J gene TRBJ1-2, with no clear D. The sample consisted of PBMCs. CDR3 nucleotides: TGTGCCAGCAGTATCGACGGACTGACTGCCTTC. It is translated as CASSIDGLTAF.